Listed below are T cell receptor beta chains from one sample, sequenced in a study of cytomegalovirus exposure and HLA in healthy donors. Profiling relied on immunoSEQ multiplex PCR, and the TCRdb table lists in-frame clones only, not all of them. The table includes over 200,000 clones, 88% detected once. Sample: PBMCs. Source of these receptors: a woman aged 18 to 35 in good health and CMV-seronegative. Each CDR3 is given with its conserved first and last residue. The D gene is left open where the match is weak. Clone size is stated in some rows and not others, as once, few, many or a class when expanded.

CATSRGGGYRANYGYTF,TGTGCCACCAGCAGGGGGGGAGGGTATAGAGCTAACTATGGCTACACCTTC,TRBJ1-2,.,TRBV15,.
CASSLFGENLNGYTF,TGTGCCAGCAGCTTATTCGGGGAGAACCTTAATGGCTACACCTTC,TRBJ1-2,.,TRBV5-4,.
CASSGTSAPYEQYF,TGTGCCAGCAGTGGTACTAGCGCTCCCTACGAGCAGTACTTC,TRBJ2-7,TRBD2,TRBV2,.
CASRKSKSGKTYEQYF,TGTGCCAGCAGAAAATCCAAAAGCGGGAAAACCTACGAGCAGTACTTC,TRBJ2-7,TRBD2,TRBV6-6,.
CASSIDGTGTYEQYF,TGTGCCAGTAGTATAGATGGGACAGGCACCTACGAGCAGTACTTC,TRBJ2-7,TRBD1,TRBV19,.
CASSPREGLSYEQYF,TGTGCCAGCAGCCCACGCGAGGGACTATCCTACGAGCAGTACTTC,TRBJ2-7,TRBD2,TRBV27,.
CASSRAGGAEGYEQYF,TGTGCCAGCAGCAGGGCAGGGGGAGCGGAAGGCTACGAGCAGTACTTC,TRBJ2-7,TRBD1,TRBV5-8,.
CASGRGNIQYF,TGTGCCAGCGGCAGGGGGAACATTCAGTACTTC,TRBJ2-4,TRBD1,TRBV6-5,.
CASSPSSGYEQYF,TGTGCCAGCAGCCCGAGCTCGGGCTACGAGCAGTACTTC,TRBJ2-7,.,TRBV7-2,.
CASSPRIGQGPSGRGDEQYF,TGTGCCAGCAGCCCCCGGATAGGACAGGGACCTAGCGGGAGAGGCGACGAGCAGTACTTC,TRBJ2-7,TRBD2,TRBV4-2,.
CASSHRQGPDTEAFF,TGCGCCAGCAGCCACAGACAGGGGCCGGACACTGAAGCTTTCTTT,TRBJ1-1,TRBD1,TRBV5-1,.
CASSFDFSAYNEQFF,TGCGCCAGCAGCTTTGACTTCTCCGCCTACAATGAGCAGTTCTTC,TRBJ2-1,.,TRBV5-1,.
CASSLHRNGGEQFF,TGTGCCAGCAGCTTACACCGAAACGGGGGTGAGCAGTTCTTC,TRBJ2-1,.,TRBV7-2,.
CAISESLAGEPNTEAFF,TGTGCCATCAGTGAGTCGCTGGCAGGCGAACCGAACACTGAAGCTTTCTTT,TRBJ1-1,.,TRBV10-3,.
CASSRRLAGVHEQFF,TGTGCCAGCAGCCGACGACTAGCGGGAGTCCATGAGCAGTTCTTC,TRBJ2-1,TRBD2,TRBV28,.
CASSFGTQIYEQYF,TGTGCCAGCAGCTTCGGGACTCAGATTTACGAGCAGTACTTC,TRBJ2-7,.,TRBV7-9,.
CASSSNPQWQPQHF,TGTGCCAGCAGTTCGAACCCACAGTGGCAGCCCCAGCATTTT,TRBJ1-5,.,TRBV27,.
CASSPWDSPNSYEQYF,TGTGCCAGTAGTCCCTGGGACAGCCCAAACTCCTACGAGCAGTACTTC,TRBJ2-7,TRBD1,TRBV19,.
CAWSSDRVQPQHF,TGTGCCTGGAGTTCCGACAGGGTGCAGCCCCAGCATTTT,TRBJ1-5,TRBD1,TRBV30,.
CASSQSGRALQPQHF,TGTGCCAGCAGCCAATCGGGGAGGGCTCTTCAGCCCCAGCATTTT,TRBJ1-5,.,TRBV16,.
CSVAGTADRLNTEAFF,TGCAGCGTTGCCGGGACAGCTGATAGATTGAACACTGAAGCTTTCTTT,TRBJ1-1,TRBD1,TRBV29-1,.
CASSPVRKGSDQPQHF,TGTGCCAGCAGTCCCGTTCGGAAAGGGAGTGACCAGCCCCAGCATTTT,TRBJ1-5,.,TRBV6-6,.
CASSFPGAGGAFF,TGTGCCAGCAGCTTCCCCGGGGCCGGAGGGGCTTTCTTT,TRBJ1-1,.,TRBV5-6,.
CASRRGQESEQYF,TGTGCCAGTAGAAGGGGACAGGAGAGCGAGCAGTACTTC,TRBJ2-7,TRBD1,TRBV19,.
CASSDYRDYEQYF,TGTGCCAGCAGTGACTACAGGGACTACGAGCAGTACTTC,TRBJ2-7,.,TRBV6-1,.
CASSLARAGGYTF,TGTGCCAGCAGCTTAGCCAGGGCCGGTGGCTACACCTTC,TRBJ1-2,.,TRBV7-2,.
CASMGLHTDTQYF,TGTGCCAGCATGGGCCTTCACACAGATACGCAGTATTTT,TRBJ2-3,.,TRBV27,.
CASSPPEWTSETYEQYF,TGTGCCAGCAGTCCCCCCGAGTGGACTAGCGAAACCTACGAGCAGTACTTC,TRBJ2-7,TRBD2,TRBV2,.
CASSLTNMELYGYTF,TGCGCCAGCAGCCTGACCAACATGGAGCTCTATGGCTACACCTTC,TRBJ1-2,.,TRBV4-1,.
CASSQDRGNEQFF,TGCGCCAGCAGCCAAGACAGGGGAAATGAGCAGTTCTTC,TRBJ2-1,TRBD1,TRBV5-1,.
CASSELDSLIGYTF,TGTGCCAGCAGTGAATTGGACAGTCTAATTGGCTACACCTTC,TRBJ1-2,.,TRBV6-1,.
CASSLMRASSYEQYF,TGTGCCAGCAGTTTAATGCGGGCCAGCTCCTACGAGCAGTACTTC,TRBJ2-7,.,TRBV28,.
CASSALGTSGRYNEQFF,TGCGCCAGCAGCGCCCTCGGGACTAGCGGAAGGTACAATGAGCAGTTCTTC,TRBJ2-1,TRBD2,TRBV5-1,.
CASTGGGPYNEQFF,TGTGCTTCGACAGGGGGGGGGCCGTACAATGAGCAGTTCTTC,TRBJ2-1,TRBD1,TRBV4-2,.
CASSDAGTSGKLGYEQYF,TGTGCCAGCAGTGATGCCGGGACTAGCGGGAAACTGGGCTACGAGCAGTACTTC,TRBJ2-7,TRBD2,TRBV2,.
CASSQAPTLDTEQFF,TGCGCCAGCAGCCAAGCCCCCACACTAGACACTGAGCAGTTCTTC,TRBJ2-1,.,TRBV4-3,once
CASSILTGGTEAFF,TGTGCCAGTAGTATACTGACAGGGGGCACTGAAGCTTTCTTT,TRBJ1-1,TRBD1,TRBV19,.
CASSSTGDSYEQYF,TGTGCCAGCAGCTCTACAGGGGACTCCTACGAGCAGTACTTC,TRBJ2-7,TRBD1,TRBV7-6,.
CASRPRLGQGEPTNEKLFF,TGTGCCAGCAGACCCCGCCTAGGACAGGGTGAACCAACTAATGAAAAACTGTTTTTT,TRBJ1-4,TRBD1,TRBV27,.
CASSLGGTGSYEQYF,TGCGCCAGCAGCTTGGGGGGGACAGGGTCCTACGAGCAGTACTTC,TRBJ2-7,TRBD1,TRBV5-1,.
CASNSDVNTEAFF,TGCGCCAGCAACTCCGATGTGAACACTGAAGCTTTCTTT,TRBJ1-1,.,TRBV5-1,.
CASSHGQQGAFF,TGTGCCAGCAGCCACGGACAGCAAGGGGCTTTCTTT,TRBJ1-1,.,TRBV6-1,.
CASSRQGRGETQYF,TGTGCCAGCAGCAGACAGGGTCGAGGAGAGACCCAGTACTTC,TRBJ2-5,TRBD1,TRBV11-3,.
CAWISPIRDEQYF,TGTGCCTGGATATCCCCTATACGCGACGAGCAGTACTTC,TRBJ2-7,.,TRBV30,.
CASSYGTAGANTEAFF,TGTGCCAGCAGTTACGGTACGGCAGGGGCTAACACTGAAGCTTTCTTT,TRBJ1-1,.,TRBV6-5,.
CASSLARPTDTQYF,TGTGCCAGCAGTTTGGCCAGGCCCACAGATACGCAGTATTTT,TRBJ2-3,.,TRBV28,.
CASSHRGGYGYTF,TGTGCCAGCAGTCACAGGGGTGGGTATGGCTACACCTTC,TRBJ1-2,TRBD1,TRBV28,.